Listed here are 22 T cell receptor beta chains from one sample, sequenced in a study of PD-L1 blockade in urothelial cancer. This sample's time point: peripheral blood 6 weeks after treatment start. Clones were sequenced by immunoSEQ multiplex PCR, and TCRdb holds only the in-frame ones, with some missing. The data show 83,000 or so clones, roughly 80% seen once. This specimen consisted of PBMCs, obtained around atezolizumab (anti-PD-L1) treatment. The receptor set was obtained from a man in his 70s with urothelial cancer.

The rearrangement links TRBV7-2 to TRBJ1-4; 7 nucleotides agree with TRBD1. This CDR3 region has 15 residues. V was clipped by 1 base and J by 6 bases; unmatched bases: 5. Germline CDR1 SGHTA, CDR2 FQGNSA. CDR3 bases: TGTGCCAGCAGCTTAGGGACAGGTCCTTATGAAAAACTGTTTTTT. Encoded protein: CASSLGTGPYEKLFF.

The CDR3 reads CASSHRAGGSGTGELFF. DNA for the CDR3: TGTGCCAGCAGCCATCGGGCCGGGGGTAGCGGCACCGGGGAGCTGTTTTTT. The chain employs TRBV14 and TRBJ2-2, with a tentative D call TRBD2 (6 bases). Germline assignment: CDR1 SGHDN and CDR2 FVKESK. Trimming stripped 3 bases from V and 4 bases from J, with 18 bases between. The CDR3 covers 17 residues.

The chain couples TRBV2 to TRBJ2-1, with TRBD1 matching 8 bases. Per the germline V gene, CDR1 is SNHLY and CDR2 is FYNNEI. The CDR3 consists of 14 residues. The trim removed 5 bases at V and 9 bases at J, leaving 9 bases unmatched. In nucleotides, the CDR3 is TGTGCCAGCAGTACCCGGACAGGGTTGGCTGAGCAGTTCTTC. This codes for CASSTRTGLAEQFF. Full variable domain (rest looked up from reference TRBV2 and TRBJ2-1): EPEVTQTPSHQVTQMGQEVILRCVPISNHLYFYWYRQILGQKVEFLVSFYNNEISEKSEIFDDQFSVERPDGSNFTLKIRSTKLEDSAMYFCASSTRTGLAEQFFGPGTRLTVL.

The rearrangement uses TRBV5-1 and TRBJ2-7; 9 bases agree with TRBD2. The V gene end was trimmed by 0 bases and the J gene end by 3 bases; junction bases not matched to a gene: 4. Germline-derived CDR1 and CDR2 are SGHRS and YFSETQ. This CDR3 region has 15 residues. CDR3 sequence: CASSLVAGANYEQYF. The CDR3, as DNA: TGCGCCAGCAGCTTGGTAGCGGGAGCGAACTACGAGCAGTACTTC. The variable domain in full, with the rest retrieved from reference TRBV5-1 and TRBJ2-7, is KAGVTQTPRYLIKTRGQQVTLSCSPISGHRSVSWYQQTPGQGLQFLFEYFSETQRNKGNFPGRFSGRQFSNSRSEMNVSTLELGDSALYLCASSLVAGANYEQYFGPGTRLTVT.

V and J are TRBV19 and TRBJ2-3, with D possibly TRBD1 on 5 matching bases. The CDR3 runs 12 residues. Looked up from germline, CDR1 is LNHDA and CDR2 is SQIVND (reference sequence). V was clipped by 5 bases and J by 6 bases, with 9 bases between them. The CDR3 region is CASSLPGDTQYF. CDR3 coding DNA: TGTGCCAGTAGTCTTCCAGGGGATACGCAGTATTTT.

This clone was recorded a few times. V usage is TRBV4-1 and J usage is TRBJ1-5, with unresolved D. V lost 0 bases to trimming and J lost 7 bases, with 7 bases between them. The CDR3 length is 13 residues. From germline, CDR1 is MGHRA and CDR2 YSYEKL. CDR3 protein: CASSQDQSQPQHF. The CDR3 bases are TGCGCCAGCAGCCAAGATCAATCCCAGCCCCAGCATTTT.

The chain recombines TRBV6-1 with TRBJ2-7; TRBD1 might be the D (6 bases). V lost 1 base, J lost 3 bases, and 13 bases lay in between. CDR3 length: 15 residues. From germline, CDR1 is MNHNS and CDR2 SASEGT. The CDR3 sequence: CASSEVTWGLYEQYF. As DNA, the CDR3 is TGTGCCAGCAGTGAAGTAACCTGGGGGCTCTACGAGCAGTACTTC.

This chain uses TRBV11-3 with TRBJ2-2; 10 bases fit TRBD1. The trim removed 10 bases at V and 5 bases at J, leaving 7 bases unmatched. This CDR3 has 14 amino acids. CDR1 and CDR2 from the germline V gene are SGHNT and YENEEA. The DNA of the CDR3 is TGTGCCACCACGGGACAGGGGATTACCGGGGAGCTGTTTTTT. This gives the protein CATTGQGITGELFF.

The chain carries TRBV29-1 and TRBJ2-7; a weak D match, TRBD1 (6 bases). Between the trimmed V and J ends, which lost 6 bases and 1 base, there was a span of 16 bases. Germline lookup yields CDR1 SQVTM and CDR2 ANQGSEA. The length of the CDR3 is 14 residues. The CDR3 loop is CSVGETGDSYEQYF. Written as DNA, the CDR3 is TGCAGCGTAGGGGAGACAGGAGATTCCTACGAGCAGTACTTC.

The V and J genes are TRBV5-8 and TRBJ2-4; 11 bases are a match to TRBD2. CDR3 length: 13 amino acids. Trimming removed 5 bases from V and 9 bases from J; junction bases left unmatched: 4. Per germline, CDR1 SGHTS and CDR2 YDEGEE. This CDR3 is CASSVAGGSIQYF. The CDR3, as DNA: TGTGCCAGCAGTGTAGCGGGAGGGAGCATTCAGTACTTC.

The rearrangement links TRBV18 to TRBJ1-1, with D unclear. The germline gives CDR1 KGHSH, CDR2 LQKENI. The CDR3 length is 13 residues. The ends were cut back, 4 bases at V and 0 bases at J, with 6 bases in the middle. CDR3 amino acids: CASSREMNTEAFF. CDR3 in DNA: TGTGCCAGCTCACGGGAGATGAACACTGAAGCTTTCTTT.

CDR3 residues: CASSPAGQGLDQPQHF. DNA of the CDR3: TGTGCCAGCAGCCCAGCGGGACAGGGGTTAGATCAGCCCCAGCATTTT. The chain has TRBV28 and TRBJ1-5; 10 bases map to TRBD1. V lost 6 bases to trimming and J lost 5 bases; unmatched junction nucleotides: 10. The length of the CDR3 is 16 residues. CDR1 is MDHEN, CDR2 SYDVKM, per germline.

The chain has TRBV11-3 and TRBJ2-1; D remains ambiguous. CDR1 is SGHNT, CDR2 YENEEA, per germline. The ends were cut back, 4 bases at V and 12 bases at J, with 22 bases in the middle. The CDR3 runs to 15 residues. The CDR3 DNA is TGTGCCAGCAGCTCCTTAACCTCCAGCGCCTCGGGGCAGTTCTTC. Its translation is CASSSLTSSASGQFF.

This chain links TRBV6-1 with TRBJ1-1; 8 bases match TRBD1. Germline CDR1 MNHNS, CDR2 SASEGT. CDR3 length equals 15 residues. Germline trimming cut 8 bases from V and 2 bases from J; bases unmatched to any gene: 10. The CDR3 nucleotides are TGTGCCAGCGCCCCAGGGGCAGGGGGCAACACTGAAGCTTTCTTT. Amino acids: CASAPGAGGNTEAFF.

The chain carries TRBV19 and TRBJ2-3, with 16 positions matching TRBD2. CDR3 length equals 18 residues. The V segment lost 4 bases and the J segment 6 bases; nucleotides outside the gene matches: 10. Looked up from germline, CDR1 is LNHDA and CDR2 is SQIVND (reference sequence). CDR3 sequence: CASSTRGTSGGAGDTQYF. CDR3 in DNA: TGTGCCAGTAGTACTCGCGGGACTAGCGGGGGGGCCGGGGATACGCAGTATTTT.

The rearrangement links TRBV2 to TRBJ1-4, with a tentative D call TRBD1 (5 bases). Per germline, CDR1 SNHLY and CDR2 FYNNEI. Trimming cost V 2 bases and J 0 bases, with 10 bases left between them. This CDR3 is 16 amino acids long. CDR3 sequence (DNA): TGTGCCAGCAGTGAATATCAGGGATCAACTAATGAAAAACTGTTTTTT. Residues: CASSEYQGSTNEKLFF.

The chain links TRBV15 to TRBJ1-2; no definite D call. V was cut by 0 bases and J by 4 bases, with 3 bases left in between. CDR1 and CDR2 from the germline V gene are LNHNV and YYDKDF (reference sequence). This CDR3 is 12 amino acids long. The CDR3 reads CATSRDRYGYTF. The CDR3 DNA reads as TGTGCCACCAGCAGAGATCGCTATGGCTACACCTTC.

The chain has TRBV2 and TRBJ2-5, with D uncertain. Trimming removed 8 bases from V and 1 base from J, with 5 bases in between. Germline CDR1 is SNHLY and CDR2 is FYNNEI. This CDR3 spans 11 amino acids. CDR3 sequence: CASVFQETQYF. In DNA, the CDR3 is TGTGCCAGCGTCTTCCAAGAGACCCAGTACTTC.

The chain is built from TRBV11-2 and TRBJ2-2, with TRBD2 matching 8 bases. From germline, CDR1 is SGHAT and CDR2 FQNNGV. The V gene end was trimmed by 3 bases and the J gene end by 0 bases; junction bases not matched to a gene: 6. The CDR3 totals 17 residues. Here the CDR3 DNA reads TGTGCCAGCAGCTTTGGCCTTAGCGGGGCGAACACCGGGGAGCTGTTTTTT. Encoded protein: CASSFGLSGANTGELFF.

The chain has TRBV11-3 and TRBJ1-1, with 8 bases fitting TRBD1. V was pared by 5 bases and J by 3 bases, with 8 bases of the junction left unmatched. The CDR3 extends over 15 amino acids. The germline V gene encodes CDR1 SGHNT and CDR2 YENEEA. In DNA form, the CDR3 reads TGTGCCAGCAGCGGGAGACAGGGGACCTACACTGAAGCTTTCTTT. Translating gives CASSGRQGTYTEAFF.

V is TRBV4-1 and J is TRBJ2-7; D possibly corresponds to TRBD2 (6 bases). This CDR3 region has 11 residues. V was cut by 4 bases and J by 7 bases, with 8 bases left in between. The germline gives CDR1 MGHRA, CDR2 YSYEKL. CDR3 nucleotide sequence: TGCGCCAGCAGCCGAGGAGGGGAGCAGTACTTC. It codes for CASSRGGEQYF.

The V and J genes are TRBV28 and TRBJ2-5, with D unclear. The CDR3 length is 13 residues. V lost 3 bases to trimming and J lost 2 bases, with 7 bases between them. Germline assignment: CDR1 MDHEN and CDR2 SYDVKM. The CDR3 nucleotides read TGTGCCAGCAGTTTGGTACAGCAAGAGACCCAGTACTTC. Translation: CASSLVQQETQYF.